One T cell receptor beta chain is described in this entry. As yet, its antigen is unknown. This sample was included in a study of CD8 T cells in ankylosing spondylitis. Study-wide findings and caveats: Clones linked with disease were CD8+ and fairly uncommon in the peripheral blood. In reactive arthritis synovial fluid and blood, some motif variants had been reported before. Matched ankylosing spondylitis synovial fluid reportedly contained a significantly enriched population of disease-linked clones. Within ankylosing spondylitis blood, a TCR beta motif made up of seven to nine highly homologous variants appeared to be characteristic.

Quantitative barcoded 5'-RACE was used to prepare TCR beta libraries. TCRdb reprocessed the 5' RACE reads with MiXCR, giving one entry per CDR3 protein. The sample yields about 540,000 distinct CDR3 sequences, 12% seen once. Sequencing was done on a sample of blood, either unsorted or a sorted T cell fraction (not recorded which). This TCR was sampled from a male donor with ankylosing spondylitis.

CDR3 sequence (DNA): TGCAGTGCTAATCCGGACAGGGATACCGGGGAGCTGTTTTTT. Translating it yields CSANPDRDTGELFF. The chain is built from TRBV20-1 and TRBJ2-2; 8 positions agree with TRBD1. The CDR3 covers 14 residues. J lost 5 bases, V lost 4 bases, and 6 bases had no gene match. Germline CDR1 is DFQATT and CDR2 is SNEGSKA (reference sequence).